The source of this TCR beta chain is a study of blood T cell repertoires in COVID-19. The V gene end was trimmed by 0 bases and the J gene end by 8 bases; junction bases not matched to a gene: 5. The CDR3 extends over 15 amino acids. Germline V gene sequence: CDR1 SGHNT, CDR2 YYREEE (reference sequence). Some clones are missing from TCRdb's copy, which holds only in-frame ones; the method was immunoSEQ multiplex PCR. The table records 55,000 to 85,000 clones, just over 85% of them present only once. The sequenced sample consisted of peripheral blood. The V call is TRBV5-4, the J call TRBJ2-1; 10 bases agree with TRBD2. The sequence came from a human donor in a cohort sampled during active COVID-19. The CDR3 loop is CASSLAAGGVDEQFF. Written as DNA, the CDR3 is TGTGCCAGCAGCTTGGCAGCGGGGGGGGTCGATGAGCAGTTCTTC.